The 2 T cell receptor beta chains below come from one sample, sequenced in a study of T-cell memory formation after mild COVID-19. A single record per CDR3 protein comes from TCRdb applying MiXCR to the 5' RACE reads. The table includes under 700,000 distinct CDR3 sequences, roughly 20% detected once. The sequencing sample was made of PBMCs or a T cell subset sorted from them (not recorded which). These receptors originate from an adult woman who had mild COVID-19 (a few samples of this study predate the infection). Cell type and time point are not known.

V usage is TRBV6-1 and J usage is TRBJ2-7, with 7 nucleotides matching TRBD2. CDR1 is MNHNS and CDR2 is SASEGT in the germline V gene. Trimming removed 2 bases from V and 1 base from J; junction bases left unmatched: 5. The CDR3 totals 15 residues. The CDR3 spells CASSEQGGRSYEQYF. CDR3 DNA sequence: TGTGCCAGCAGTGAACAGGGAGGGAGGTCCTACGAGCAGTACTTC.

This clonotype was seen only a few times. The rearrangement uses TRBV4-3 and TRBJ2-1; 12 bases fit TRBD2. The CDR3 spans 20 residues. Germline V CDR1 and CDR2: LGHNA, YSLEER. With 0 bases clipped from V and 6 bases from J, the junction kept 15 bases outside the gene matches. CDR3 coding DNA: TGCGCCAGCAGCCAAGATCCTTGGATCACCGGGACTAGCGGGTTCAATGAGCAGTTCTTC. Residues: CASSQDPWITGTSGFNEQFF.